This record covers a single T cell receptor beta chain. The sample is drawn from a study of shared clonotypes between healthy human individuals. Germline V gene sequence: CDR1 SGHRS, CDR2 YFSETQ. Losses at the gene ends were 9 bases for V and 7 bases for J; bases not matched to a gene: 20. There are 17 residues in the CDR3. Around 30,000 T cell genomes, or around 200 ng DNA, went into the sorted-subset replicate PCRs. Here immunoSEQ multiplex PCR was the method, and the copy in TCRdb shows in-frame clones only, minus some. The profile shows approximately 2.4 million clones, approximately 94% of them singletons.

The rearrangement links TRBV5-1 to TRBJ2-2, with 8 positions matching TRBD1. Sequenced sample: naive CD4+ T cells sorted from blood. Indicated subset: CD45RA+ positively selected. This clonotype originated in a man between 18 and 29 years old in good health. CDR3 DNA sequence: TGCGCCACCCTAGTCTCGGCGGACAGGGAATTTGTCGGGGAGCTGTTTTTT. Translation: CATLVSADREFVGELFF.